One and the same sample provided the 31 T cell receptor beta chains below, sequenced in a study of T cells expressing NK-cell markers. TCRdb re-called the 5' RACE reads; one entry per CDR3 protein, DNA not given. This sample's clone table lists 400,000 to 500,000 distinct CDR3 sequences. Specimen: blood T cells: a sorted CD56 or NKG2C T cell subset, CD4+ or CD8+ T cells, or bulk PBMC T cells (not recorded which). These TCRs come from a woman aged 18-70 years in good health.

The chain combines TRBV4-3 with TRBJ2-2; the D call from TCRdb, TRBD1, cannot be confirmed without DNA. The CDR3 has 15 amino acids. Germline values: CDR1 LGHNA, CDR2 YSLEER. The CDR3 loop is CASSRDRAGTGELFF.

The chain links TRBV11-2 to TRBJ1-1; TCRdb selects TRBD1, and the lack of DNA leaves this call unchecked. Germline CDR1 is SGHAT and CDR2 is FQNNGV. The CDR3 has 14 amino acids. The CDR3 region is CASSWGQTGGEAFF.

The J gene is TRBJ1-2, the V gene TRBV3-1; without DNA, the TCRdb call of TRBD1 cannot be checked. The germline V gene has CDR1 LGHDT and CDR2 YNNKEL (reference sequence). The CDR3 totals 15 residues. The CDR3 loop is CASTAQGAAGYGYTF. The whole variable domain, filled in from reference TRBV3-1 and TRBJ1-2, reads DTAVSQTPKYLVTQMGNDKSIKCEQNLGHDTMYWYKQDSKKFLKIMFSYNNKELIINETVPNRFSPKSPDKAHLNLHINSLELGDSAVYFCASTAQGAAGYGYTFGSGTRLTVV.

The chain is built from TRBV11-2 and TRBJ2-5; TCRdb reports TRBD2, a call that lacks DNA to check it against. CDR1 and CDR2 (germline): SGHAT, FQNNGV. CDR3 size: 13 residues. The CDR3: CASSWTPQETQYF.

The chain couples TRBV12-3 or TRBV12-4 to TRBJ2-3; the D call from TCRdb, TRBD2, cannot be confirmed without DNA. The CDR3 runs 18 residues. The CDR3 reads CASSSSQLMGPSTDTQYF.

J is TRBJ2-2 and V is TRBV20-1. Germline V gene sequence: CDR1 DFQATT, CDR2 SNEGSKA (reference sequence). There are 15 residues in the CDR3. The CDR3 sequence is CSARDASGNVGELFF.

The chain combines TRBV7-9 with TRBJ1-4. The CDR3 is 14 residues long. Per the germline V gene, CDR1 is SEHNR and CDR2 is FQNEAQ (reference sequence). Here the CDR3 reads CASSLTLPNEKLFF.

The V call is TRBV20-1, the J call TRBJ2-2. CDR1 and CDR2 (germline): DFQATT, SNEGSKA (reference sequence). This CDR3 has 14 residues. The CDR3 protein is CSAPDNPNTGELLF.

This chain connects TRBV10-3 to TRBJ2-7; TCRdb's assignment of TRBD1 cannot be checked, as there is no DNA. Germline V gives CDR1 ENHRY, CDR2 SYGVKD. The CDR3 is 18 residues long. The CDR3 here is CAISESRYRTGDRYEQYF.

The chain's CDR3 is CASSRLQGSVGELFF. V and J are TRBV5-1 and TRBJ2-2; the TCRdb D gene call, TRBD1, has no DNA to confirm it. The germline CDR1 and CDR2 sequences are SGHRS and YFSETQ. The CDR3 has 15 amino acids.

V is TRBV29-1 and J is TRBJ2-3; the TCRdb call, TRBD1, lacks DNA for checking. The CDR3 runs to 13 residues. Germline CDR1 SQVTM, CDR2 ANQGSEA. The CDR3 protein is CSIRGASTDTQYF.

This chain connects TRBV20-1 to TRBJ1-1; TCRdb's D call, TRBD1, is unchecked because there is no DNA. The CDR3 loop spans 11 amino acids. CDR1 and CDR2 from the germline V gene are DFQATT and SNEGSKA (reference sequence). The CDR3: CRGQVNTEAFF.

The rearrangement uses TRBV12-3 or TRBV12-4 and TRBJ2-3; TCRdb's assignment of TRBD1 cannot be checked, as there is no DNA. The CDR3 is 16 amino acids. The CDR3 is CASTPRWGLSTDTQYF.

The rearrangement uses TRBV24-1 and TRBJ2-2. This CDR3 is built from 12 residues. Germline assignment: CDR1 KGHDR and CDR2 SFDVKD. CDR3 sequence reads: CATSDYAGELFF.

This chain connects TRBV12-3 or TRBV12-4 to TRBJ2-7; TCRdb indicates TRBD2, and absent DNA this call remains unverified. This CDR3 is 14 amino acids long. The CDR3 spells CASSLSGRTGEQYF.

The chain is built from TRBV29-1 and TRBJ1-4; TCRdb designates TRBD1, a call that cannot be tested without DNA. The CDR3 runs 12 residues. The germline V gene has CDR1 SQVTM and CDR2 ANQGSEA. CDR3 region: CSVEAGAEKLFF.

The rearrangement uses TRBV10-2 and TRBJ2-1. Germline V gives CDR1 WSHSY, CDR2 SAAADI. The CDR3 is 11 residues long. The CDR3: CASGVMDEQFF.

The chain joins TRBV12-3 or TRBV12-4 to TRBJ1-2; TCRdb's assignment of TRBD1 cannot be checked, as there is no DNA. The CDR3 runs 14 residues. This CDR3 is CASSFRTFNYGYTF.

This chain uses TRBV6-5 with TRBJ1-1; TCRdb reports TRBD1, a call that lacks DNA to check it against. Per germline, CDR1 MNHEY and CDR2 SVGAGI. The CDR3 covers 11 residues. CDR3 amino acids: CATYGAGGAFF.

The V call is TRBV15, the J call TRBJ1-1; TCRdb calls TRBD1, which cannot be checked without DNA. The length of the CDR3 is 14 residues. The germline V gene encodes CDR1 LNHNV and CDR2 YYDKDF (reference sequence). This CDR3 is CATNRGQVGTEAFF.

The genes are TRBV3-1 and TRBJ2-1; absent DNA, TCRdb's TRBD1 call cannot be checked. The CDR3 has 15 amino acids. Germline loops: CDR1 LGHDT, CDR2 YNNKEL (reference sequence). This CDR3 reads CASSPRTGIGYEQFF.

The chain has TRBV10-2 and TRBJ2-2; TCRdb's assignment of TRBD1 cannot be checked, as there is no DNA. This CDR3 is 18 amino acids long. CDR1 is WSHSY, CDR2 SAAADI, per germline. CDR3 loop: CASSTRGQFTVRIGELFF.

The V and J genes are TRBV6-1 and TRBJ2-1; there is no DNA to check the TCRdb D call of TRBD2. Germline CDR1 is MNHNS and CDR2 is SASEGT. This CDR3 region has 14 residues. CDR3 protein: CASSELAEHNEQFF.

The chain recombines TRBV7-2 with TRBJ2-5. Per germline, CDR1 SGHTA and CDR2 FQGNSA. CDR3 length: 14 amino acids. CDR3 protein: CASSPEVGQKTQYF.

The rearrangement joins TRBV4-2 to TRBJ2-7; the D call of TRBD2 rests on TCRdb alone, since no DNA is present to check it. CDR3 length equals 15 residues. Germline assignment: CDR1 LGHNA and CDR2 YNFKEQ. CDR3 region: CASSDEGGVIYEQYF.

This rearrangement joins TRBV28 to TRBJ2-2; the D call of TRBD1 rests on TCRdb alone, since no DNA is present to check it. CDR1 and CDR2 from the germline V gene are MDHEN and SYDVKM. The CDR3 is 15 residues long. CDR3: CASSLGGLGTGELFF.

The chain employs TRBV12-3 or TRBV12-4 and TRBJ2-4; TCRdb indicates TRBD2, and absent DNA this call remains unverified. CDR3 length: 13 amino acids. CDR3 amino acids: CASSSGREDIQYF.

This rearrangement joins TRBV20-1 to TRBJ1-1. This CDR3 has 14 amino acids. Germline values: CDR1 DFQATT, CDR2 SNEGSKA (reference sequence). Here the CDR3 reads CSARDGDRNTEAFF.

This CDR3 is CASSYSAGNQPQHF. The J gene is TRBJ1-5, the V gene TRBV6-2 or TRBV6-3. The CDR3 consists of 14 residues. Germline-derived CDR1 and CDR2 are MNHEY and SVGEGT.

This sequence joins TRBV10-3 and TRBJ1-5; no DNA is available, so the TRBD1 call from TCRdb remains unchecked. CDR1 and CDR2 (germline): ENHRY, SYGVKD. This CDR3 has 14 amino acids. The CDR3 sequence: CAISPTGSNQPQHF.

The chain couples TRBV12-3 or TRBV12-4 to TRBJ2-1; the D call of TRBD2 rests on TCRdb alone, since no DNA is present to check it. CDR3 size: 16 residues. The CDR3 region is CASSPTSGGVNNEQFF.